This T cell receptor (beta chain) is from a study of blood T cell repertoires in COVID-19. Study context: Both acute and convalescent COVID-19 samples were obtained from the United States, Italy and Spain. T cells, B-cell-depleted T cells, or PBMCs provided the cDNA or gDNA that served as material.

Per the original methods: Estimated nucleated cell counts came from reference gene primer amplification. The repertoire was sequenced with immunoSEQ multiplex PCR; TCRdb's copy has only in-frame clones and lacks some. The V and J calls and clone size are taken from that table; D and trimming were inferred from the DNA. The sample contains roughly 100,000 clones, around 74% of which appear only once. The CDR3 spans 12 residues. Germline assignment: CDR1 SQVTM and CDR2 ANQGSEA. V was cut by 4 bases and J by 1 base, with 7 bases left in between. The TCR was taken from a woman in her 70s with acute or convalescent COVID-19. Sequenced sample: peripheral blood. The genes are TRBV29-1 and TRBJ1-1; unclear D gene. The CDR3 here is CSVVESNTEAFF. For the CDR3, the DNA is TGCAGCGTTGTCGAGTCGAACACTGAAGCTTTCTTT.